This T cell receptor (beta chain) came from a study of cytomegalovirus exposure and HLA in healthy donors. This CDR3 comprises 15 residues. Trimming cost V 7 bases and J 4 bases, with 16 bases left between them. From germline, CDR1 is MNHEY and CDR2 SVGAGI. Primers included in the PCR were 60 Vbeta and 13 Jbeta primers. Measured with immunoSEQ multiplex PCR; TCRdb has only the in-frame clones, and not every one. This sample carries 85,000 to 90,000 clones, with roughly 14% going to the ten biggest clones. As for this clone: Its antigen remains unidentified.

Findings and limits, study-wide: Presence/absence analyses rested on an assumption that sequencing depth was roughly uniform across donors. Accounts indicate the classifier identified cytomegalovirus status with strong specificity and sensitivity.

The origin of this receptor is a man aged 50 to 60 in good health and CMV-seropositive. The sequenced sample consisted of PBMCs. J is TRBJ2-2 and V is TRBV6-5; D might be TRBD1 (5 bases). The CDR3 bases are TGTGCCAGCAAGGCCCAGGGTCAGAGCACCGGGGAGCTGTTTTTT. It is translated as CASKAQGQSTGELFF.